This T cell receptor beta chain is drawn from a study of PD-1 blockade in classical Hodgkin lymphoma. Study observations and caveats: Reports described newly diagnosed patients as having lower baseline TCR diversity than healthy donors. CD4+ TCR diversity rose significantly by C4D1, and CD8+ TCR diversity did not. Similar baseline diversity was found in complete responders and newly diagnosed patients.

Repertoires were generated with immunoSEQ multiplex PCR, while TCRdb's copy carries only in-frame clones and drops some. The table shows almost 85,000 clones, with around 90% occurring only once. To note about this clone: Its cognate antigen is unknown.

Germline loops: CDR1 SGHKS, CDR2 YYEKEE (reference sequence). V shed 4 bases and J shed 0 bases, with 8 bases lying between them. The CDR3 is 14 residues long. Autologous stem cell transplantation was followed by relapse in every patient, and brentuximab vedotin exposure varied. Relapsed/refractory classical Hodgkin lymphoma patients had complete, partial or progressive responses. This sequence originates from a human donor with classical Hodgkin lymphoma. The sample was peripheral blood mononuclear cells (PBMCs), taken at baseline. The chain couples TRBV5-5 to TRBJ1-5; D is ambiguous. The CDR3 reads CASSREYSNQPQHF. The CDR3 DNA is TGTGCCAGCAGCCGAGAATATAGCAATCAGCCCCAGCATTTT. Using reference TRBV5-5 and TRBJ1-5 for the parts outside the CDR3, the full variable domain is DAGVTQSPTHLIKTRGQQVTLRCSPISGHKSVSWYQQVLGQGPQFIFQYYEKEERGRGNFPDRFSARQFPNYSSELNVNALLLGDSALYLCASSREYSNQPQHFGDGTRLSIL.